The clone carrying this T cell receptor beta chain was seen at least ten times. Its antigen is unidentified. The data were obtained in a study of neurological immune-mediated disorders. Study findings and constraints: Among expanded clones, no CDR3 amino acid sequences were shared across subjects, a pattern suggesting private repertoires in all groups. Phylogenetic analysis grouped 18 of 34 multiple sclerosis patients' repertoires together, suggesting a possible repertoire signature.

In germline, CDR1 is SGHTA, CDR2 FQGTGA. The V segment lost 5 bases and the J segment 2 bases; nucleotides outside the gene matches: 12. There are 17 residues in the CDR3. TCRdb re-analysed the 5' RACE reads in MiXCR, keeping a single row per CDR3 protein. The table has about 59,000 distinct CDR3 sequences, roughly 3.5% seen once; the top ten hold over 2%. This sequence originates from a woman aged 45-65 years with multiple sclerosis. The gene calls are TRBV7-3 and TRBJ2-3, with TRBD1 matching over 8 bases. Sequencing was done on a sample of PBMCs. The CDR3 here is CASSRQGHSGNTDTQYF. As DNA, the CDR3 is TGTGCCAGCAGCCGACAGGGGCATAGCGGAAACACAGATACGCAGTATTTT.